These T cell receptor beta chains were read from a single sample in a study of blood T cell repertoires in COVID-19. Measured with immunoSEQ multiplex PCR; TCRdb has only the in-frame clones, and not every one. Here the sample spans more than 70,000 clones, around 79% being singletons. Sequences were obtained from peripheral blood. Every receptor here comes from a human donor in a cohort sampled during active COVID-19. Each CDR3 is given with its conserved first and last residue. D genes are given only for firm matches. Clone size is not always given. Where it is, it says once, few, many or a class for expanded clones.

>TRBD1|TRBJ1-2|TRBV3-1/TRBV3-2|once
CASSHGAGGTNYGYTF
TGTGCCAGCAGCCATGGGGCAGGGGGGACTAACTATGGCTACACCTTC
>-|TRBJ2-7|TRBV1|-
CTSSHTSSLEQYF
TGCACCAGCAGCCACACCAGTTCTCTCGAGCAGTACTTC
>-|TRBJ1-5|TRBV19|few
CASTEGGTLNQPQHF
TGTGCCAGTACAGAGGGGGGGACACTCAATCAGCCCCAGCATTTT
>TRBD1|TRBJ2-6|TRBV24-1|-
CATSARQGASGANVLTF
TGTGCCACCAGTGCGCGACAGGGGGCATCTGGGGCCAACGTCCTGACTTTC
>-|TRBJ2-7|TRBV28|-
CASSFSRREDYEQYF
TGTGCCAGCAGTTTTAGTCGGAGGGAAGACTACGAGCAGTACTTC
>TRBD1|TRBJ2-5|TRBV7-8|-
CASQDRGGETQYF
TGTGCCAGCCAGGACAGGGGAGGCGAGACCCAGTACTTC
>-|TRBJ2-3|TRBV3-1/TRBV3-2|once
CASSQMQVGADTQYF
TGTGCCAGCAGCCAAATGCAGGTGGGTGCAGATACGCAGTATTTT
>-|TRBJ2-1|TRBV2|-
CASSEGVRGGNEQFF
TGTGCCAGCAGTGAAGGGGTCAGGGGTGGCAATGAGCAGTTCTTC
>TRBD2|TRBJ2-3|TRBV19|few
CASSPLMAGGTDTQYF
TGTGCCAGTAGTCCCCTAATGGCGGGAGGCACAGATACGCAGTATTTT
>TRBD1|TRBJ2-7|TRBV28|-
CASCLGTGGSYEQYF
TGTGCCAGCTGCCTCGGGACAGGGGGAAGCTACGAGCAGTACTTC
>-|TRBJ2-1|TRBV2|-
CASSEGEGEQFF
TGTGCCAGCAGTGAAGGTGAGGGTGAGCAGTTCTTC
>TRBD1|TRBJ2-5|TRBV10-3|-
CAISDSTGAKETQYF
TGTGCCATCAGTGACTCTACAGGGGCCAAAGAGACCCAGTACTTC
>TRBD1|TRBJ2-6|TRBV10-2|-
CASSGDSVSGANVLTF
TGCGCCAGCAGTGGGGACAGCGTCTCTGGGGCCAACGTCCTGACTTTC
>-|TRBJ2-4|TRBV7-2|once
CASSLLGAGGNIQYF
TGTGCCAGCAGCTTACTGGGGGCGGGTGGAAACATTCAGTACTTC
>-|TRBJ1-2|TRBV5-5|many
CASSLDWGRDYGYTF
TGTGCCAGCAGCTTGGACTGGGGGAGGGACTATGGCTACACCTTC
>-|TRBJ2-4|TRBV18|-
CASSPAGSGSKNIQYF
TGTGCCAGCTCACCCGCGGGGTCGGGGAGCAAAAACATTCAGTACTTC
>TRBD2|TRBJ2-5|TRBV7-3|-
CASSPGLAGSQETQYF
TGTGCCAGCAGCCCCGGACTAGCGGGAAGCCAAGAGACCCAGTACTTC
>TRBD1|TRBJ2-7|TRBV28|-
CASRRQGAEQYF
TGTGCCAGCAGAAGACAGGGGGCCGAGCAGTACTTC